Sequencing of this T cell receptor beta chain was carried out in a study of human T cells and chemical hapten exposure. General observations from the study: Donors, who had alopecia, may show an immune response that differs from healthy people's.

TCRdb processed the RACE reads anew with MiXCR; each CDR3 protein has one entry. The data hold 50,000 or so distinct CDR3 sequences, with approximately 9.1% observed a single time. The CDR3 has 14 amino acids. V was shortened by 0 bases and J by 0 bases, with 6 bases between the two germline ends. CDR1 and CDR2 (germline): LNHNV, YYDKDF (reference sequence). About this clonotype: Its target is unknown.

The sample's time point: patch test 1, 2 weeks after DPC sensitization. As to treatment: therapeutic diphenylcyclopropenone sensitization with weekly scalp DPC. From whole blood left unfractionated, total RNA was extracted. This chain links TRBV15 with TRBJ2-7; D unclear. The sequence derives from a woman aged 45-65 years with alopecia areata. Some clones in this sample may be carry-over from other donors' samples. The sequencing here drew on whole blood, taken in connection with sensitization to the hapten diphenylcyclopropenone (DPC). CDR3 DNA sequence: TGTGCCACCAGCAGAGAAGGTTCCTCCTACGAGCAGTACTTC. Its translation: CATSREGSSYEQYF.